The subject of this entry is one T cell receptor (beta chain). This sample stems from a study of T cell changes during pregnancy in multiple sclerosis. Method: immunoSEQ multiplex PCR; TCRdb's copy keeps in-frame clones and lacks some. The sample contains about 92,000 clones, 92% of which appear only once. Germline V lookup: CDR1 SGHNT, CDR2 YYREEE (reference sequence). The V and J ends lost 3 bases and 2 bases, in that order; junction bases with no gene match: 6. This CDR3 has 15 amino acids. Specimen: peripheral blood, collected in the first trimester of pregnancy. The rearrangement joins TRBV5-4 to TRBJ2-3; 7 bases fit TRBD2. The receptor was derived from a female donor with multiple sclerosis, enrolled in a pregnancy study. CDR3 in amino acids: CASSSGLAATDTQYF. Written as DNA, the CDR3 is TGTGCCAGCAGCTCTGGGCTAGCGGCCACAGATACGCAGTATTTT.